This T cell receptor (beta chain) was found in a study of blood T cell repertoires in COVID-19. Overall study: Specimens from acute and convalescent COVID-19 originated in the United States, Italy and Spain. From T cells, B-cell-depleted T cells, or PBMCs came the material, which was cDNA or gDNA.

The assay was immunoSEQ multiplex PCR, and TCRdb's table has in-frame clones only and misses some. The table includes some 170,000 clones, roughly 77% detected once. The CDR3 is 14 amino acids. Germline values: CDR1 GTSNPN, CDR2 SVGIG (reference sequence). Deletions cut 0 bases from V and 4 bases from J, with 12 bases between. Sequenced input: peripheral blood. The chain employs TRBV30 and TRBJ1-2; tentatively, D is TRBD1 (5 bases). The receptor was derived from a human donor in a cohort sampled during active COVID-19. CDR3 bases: TGTGCCTGGAGTGTAGGCAGGACACCCTATGGCTACACCTTC. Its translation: CAWSVGRTPYGYTF.